This section outlines one T cell receptor beta chain sequence together with its context. The sample originates from a study of CD8 T cells in Susac syndrome. Across the study: Treatment status at blood draw for the Susac syndrome patients was therapy-naive, corticosteroids, or intravenous immunoglobulin alone.

Trimming took off 4 bases at V and 2 bases at J, with 10 bases between the two ends. The CDR3 sequence is 15 residues long. The germline V gene encodes CDR1 SGHRS and CDR2 YFSETQ. The patients with Susac syndrome satisfied recently defined diagnostic criteria for either definite or probable disease. The RNA input was 0.5 to 1 ug, and it was reverse transcribed with random hexamers. A multiplex approach, immunoSEQ multiplex PCR, amplified TCR beta CDR3 across 54 Vbeta and 13 Jbeta. TCRdb re-called the immunoSEQ multiplex PCR reads with MiXCR, one entry per CDR3 protein. The table records some 150,000 distinct CDR3 sequences, around 95% of them present only once.

The receptor was derived from a human donor with Susac syndrome. The chain uses TRBV5-1 and TRBJ2-6; D remains ambiguous. Sequenced: CD4+ T cells from PBMCs. DNA for the CDR3: TGCGCCAGCAGCCCAGCAGGAACTGGGGCCAACGTCCTGACTTTC. Encoded protein: CASSPAGTGANVLTF.